The next 7 T cell receptor beta chains were all read from a single sample in a study of cytomegalovirus exposure and HLA in healthy donors. This PCR relied on a set of 60 Vbeta primers and 13 Jbeta primers. Clones were sequenced by immunoSEQ multiplex PCR, and TCRdb holds only the in-frame ones, with some missing. The sample has some 130,000 clones; 80% are singletons. Sequencing used PBMCs. The receptors here all came from a male donor in good health and CMV-seronegative.

Regarding this clone: At the DNA level, this CDR3 is encoded by other sequences in the same sample as well. The rearrangement uses TRBV30 and TRBJ1-1, with D maybe TRBD1 (6 bases). V dropped 2 bases and J dropped 1 base, with 8 bases sitting between them. Germline loops: CDR1 GTSNPN, CDR2 SVGIG (reference sequence). This CDR3 is built from 13 residues. The CDR3 nucleotides read TGTGCCTGGAGTAGAGGGGGGAACACTGAAGCTTTCTTT. It translates to CAWSRGGNTEAFF.

This chain joins TRBV27 and TRBJ1-1; no firm D call. Germline values: CDR1 MNHEY, CDR2 SMNVEV (reference sequence). This CDR3 is 17 amino acids long. The V end was cut by 4 bases, the J end by 1 base, with 19 bases between. As DNA, the CDR3 is TGTGCCAGCAGTTCCCGTCTGGGTCGTCGGGGGAACACTGAAGCTTTCTTT. This codes for CASSSRLGRRGNTEAFF.

The rearrangement uses TRBV19 and TRBJ1-4; D may be TRBD1 (6 bases). Germline V gene lookup returns CDR1 LNHDA and CDR2 SQIVND (reference sequence). Deletions cut 6 bases from V and 10 bases from J, with 18 bases between. CDR3 length equals 14 residues. CDR3 region: CASSINRVSGKLFF. CDR3 nucleotides: TGTGCCAGTAGCATCAACAGGGTTTCGGGAAAACTGTTTTTT.

CDR3 loop: CASSFGGSSYNEQFF. CDR3 in DNA: TGTGCCAGCAGCTTCGGAGGTAGCTCCTACAATGAGCAGTTCTTC. The chain employs TRBV11-1 and TRBJ2-1; maybe TRBD2 (5 bases). The V gene lost 3 bases and the J gene lost 0 bases, with 9 bases spanning the gap. CDR1 is SGHAT and CDR2 is FQDESV in the germline V gene (reference sequence). This CDR3 has 15 residues.

The chain links TRBV4-1 to TRBJ1-5, with D perhaps matching TRBD1 (6 bases). V lost 1 base and J 1 base, leaving 8 bases between the germline ends. The CDR3 is 15 amino acids. CDR1 and CDR2 from the germline V gene are MGHRA and YSYEKL. CDR3 coding DNA: TGCGCCAGCAGCCAAGTCCAGGGGAGCAATCAGCCCCAGCATTTT. It codes for CASSQVQGSNQPQHF.

The rearrangement uses TRBV19 and TRBJ2-5; TRBD1 matches 8 bases. The DNA end is a closer match to TRBJ2-7, so the J assignment may be wrong. The CDR3 length is 15 residues. Per germline, CDR1 LNHDA and CDR2 SQIVND (reference sequence). In nucleotides, the CDR3 is TGTGCCAGTAGTACTTATTACAGGGGGTCCTACGAGCAGTACTTC. Encoded protein: CASSTYYRGSYEQYF.

The chain is built from TRBV4-1 and TRBJ2-5; 7 positions match TRBD1. The CDR3 runs to 16 residues. Looked up from germline, CDR1 is MGHRA and CDR2 is YSYEKL. V was pared by 3 bases and J by 2 bases, with 9 bases of the junction left unmatched. As DNA, the CDR3 is TGCGCCAGCAGCCACCTGACAGGCAGGGGGCAAGAGACCCAGTACTTC. Protein product: CASSHLTGRGQETQYF.